The clone carrying this T cell receptor beta chain has a single count. Its target is not known. With 60 Vbeta and 13 Jbeta primers, the PCR was carried out. The method was immunoSEQ multiplex PCR; TCRdb's version includes in-frame clones alone and lacks a portion of them. Here the sample spans approximately 160,000 clones, roughly 77% being singletons. This entry is derived from a study of cytomegalovirus exposure and HLA in healthy donors. The study's findings and limits: In a later analysis, the majority of CMV-associated beta chains seemingly showed HLA restriction. The authors reported that TCR beta sequences could predict HLA-A and HLA-B alleles. These predictions were accurate for most subjects in the first cohort.

This CDR3 has 14 residues. Germline CDR1 SGHNT, CDR2 YENEEA. Trimming removed 3 bases from V and 7 bases from J, with 16 bases in between. This rearrangement joins TRBV11-3 to TRBJ2-7; TRBD1 might be the D (8 bases). The sequencing sample was made of PBMCs. This TCR was recovered from a woman in her thirties or forties in good health and CMV-seropositive. The CDR3 region is CASSFTGGVREQYF. CDR3 nucleotide sequence: TGTGCCAGCAGCTTCACAGGGGGGGTACGAGAGCAGTACTTC. The variable domain in full, completed from reference TRBV11-3 and TRBJ2-7, reads EAGVVQSPRYKIIEKKQPVAFWCNPISGHNTLYWYLQNLGQGPELLIRYENEEAVDDSQLPKDRFSAERLKGVDSTLKIQPAELGDSAVYLCASSFTGGVREQYFGPGTRLTVT.